This TCR beta chain was obtained from a study of control samples from healthy donors and cancer patients. The length of the CDR3 is 13 residues. The ends were cut back, 3 bases at V and 4 bases at J, with 9 bases in the middle. The protocol was immunoSEQ multiplex PCR, while the TCRdb copy is restricted to in-frame clones and leaves out a portion. The sample has 100,000 or so clones; about 90% are singletons. This TCR derives from a woman aged 50 to 65 in good health. The sample comprised blood. V usage is TRBV12-3 or TRBV12-4 and J usage is TRBJ1-1; possible D gene TRBD1, 5 bases. Written as DNA, the CDR3 is TGTGCCAGCAGTTTGCTAGGGGTCACTGAAGCTTTCTTT. This sequence encodes CASSLLGVTEAFF.